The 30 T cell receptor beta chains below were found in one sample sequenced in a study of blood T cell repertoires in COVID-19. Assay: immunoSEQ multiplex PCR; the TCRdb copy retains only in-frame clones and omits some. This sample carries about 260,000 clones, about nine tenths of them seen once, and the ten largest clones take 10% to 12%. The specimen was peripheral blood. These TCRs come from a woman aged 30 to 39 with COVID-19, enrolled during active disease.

CDR3 DNA: TGTGCCACCAGTGATTTGAGTGGACTTCAAGAGACCCAGTACTTC. Its translation: CATSDLSGLQETQYF. This sequence joins TRBV24-1 and TRBJ2-5; maybe TRBD2 (5 bases). The germline CDR1 and CDR2 sequences are KGHDR and SFDVKD. V was clipped by 0 bases and J by 2 bases, with 9 bases between them. The CDR3 spans 15 residues.

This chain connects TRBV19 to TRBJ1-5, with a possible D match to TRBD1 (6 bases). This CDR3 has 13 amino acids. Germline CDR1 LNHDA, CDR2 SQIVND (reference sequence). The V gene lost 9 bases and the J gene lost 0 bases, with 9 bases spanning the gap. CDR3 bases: TGTGCCAGCAAGGGGGTTAGCAATCAGCCCCAGCATTTT. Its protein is CASKGVSNQPQHF.

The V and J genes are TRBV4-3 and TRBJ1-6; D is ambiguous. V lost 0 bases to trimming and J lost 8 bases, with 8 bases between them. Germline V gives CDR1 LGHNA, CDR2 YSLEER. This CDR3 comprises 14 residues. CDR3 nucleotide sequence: TGCGCCAGCAGCCAAGATCACCGGGATTCACCCCTCCACTTT. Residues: CASSQDHRDSPLHF.

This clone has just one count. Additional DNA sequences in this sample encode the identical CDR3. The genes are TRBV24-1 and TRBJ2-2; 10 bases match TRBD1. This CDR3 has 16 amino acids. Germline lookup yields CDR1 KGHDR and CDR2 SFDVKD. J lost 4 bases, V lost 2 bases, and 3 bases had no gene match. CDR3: CATSDSGTGVTGELFF. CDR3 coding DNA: TGTGCCACCAGTGATTCCGGGACAGGGGTCACCGGGGAGCTGTTTTTT.

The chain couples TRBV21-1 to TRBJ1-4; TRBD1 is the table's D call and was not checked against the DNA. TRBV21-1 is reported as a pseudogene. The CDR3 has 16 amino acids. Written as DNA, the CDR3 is TGTGCCAGCAGCATAAACGACAGGGGAGGGGATGAAAAACTGTTTTTT. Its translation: CASSINDRGGDEKLFF.

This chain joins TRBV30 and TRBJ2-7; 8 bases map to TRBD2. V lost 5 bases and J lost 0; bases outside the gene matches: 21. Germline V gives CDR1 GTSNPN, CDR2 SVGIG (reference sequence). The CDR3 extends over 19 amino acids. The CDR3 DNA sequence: TGTGCCTGGTCCTTTCGGGGTGTCGGGAGGGCCTTGGGCTCCTACGAGCAGTACTTC. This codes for CAWSFRGVGRALGSYEQYF. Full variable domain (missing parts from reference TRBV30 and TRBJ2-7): SQTIHQWPATLVQPVGSPLSLECTVEGTSNPNLYWYRQAAGRGLQLLFYSVGIGQISSEVPQNLSASRPQDRQFILSSKKLLLSDSGFYLCAWSFRGVGRALGSYEQYFGPGTRLTVT.

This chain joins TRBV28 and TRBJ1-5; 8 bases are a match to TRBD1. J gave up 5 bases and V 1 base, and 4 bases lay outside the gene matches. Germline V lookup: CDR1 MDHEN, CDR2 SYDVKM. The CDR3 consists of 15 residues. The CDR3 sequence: CASSLLQGVYQPQHF. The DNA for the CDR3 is TGTGCCAGCAGTTTATTACAGGGGGTGTATCAGCCCCAGCATTTT.

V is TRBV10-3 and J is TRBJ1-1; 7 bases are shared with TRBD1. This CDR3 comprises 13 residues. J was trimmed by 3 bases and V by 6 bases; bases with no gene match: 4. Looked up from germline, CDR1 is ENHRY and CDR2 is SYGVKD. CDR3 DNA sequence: TGTGCCATCAGCACAGGGGCGTACACTGAAGCTTTCTTT. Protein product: CAISTGAYTEAFF.

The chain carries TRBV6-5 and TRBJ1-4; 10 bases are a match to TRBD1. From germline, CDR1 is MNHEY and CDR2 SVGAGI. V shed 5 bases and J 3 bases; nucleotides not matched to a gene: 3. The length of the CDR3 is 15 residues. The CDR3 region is CASSRTGGANEKLFF. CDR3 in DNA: TGTGCCAGCAGTCGGACAGGGGGGGCTAATGAAAAACTGTTTTTT.

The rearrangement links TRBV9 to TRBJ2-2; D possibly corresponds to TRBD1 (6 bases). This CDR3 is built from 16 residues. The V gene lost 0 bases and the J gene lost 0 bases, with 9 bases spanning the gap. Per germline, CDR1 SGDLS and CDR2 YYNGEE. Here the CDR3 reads CASSVVGTSNTGELFF. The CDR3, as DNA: TGTGCCAGCAGCGTAGTAGGGACATCGAACACCGGGGAGCTGTTTTTT. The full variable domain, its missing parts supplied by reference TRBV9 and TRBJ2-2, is DSGVTQTPKHLITATGQRVTLRCSPRSGDLSVYWYQQSLDQGLQFLIQYYNGEERAKGNILERFSAQQFPDLHSELNLSSLELGDSALYFCASSVVGTSNTGELFFGEGSRLTVL.

The CDR3 reads CASSQDPGYGYTF. The CDR3 DNA reads as TGCGCCAGCAGCCAAGATCCGGGGTACGGCTACACCTTC. The chain uses TRBV4-3 and TRBJ1-2; no firm D call. Trimming stripped 0 bases from V and 8 bases from J, with 10 bases between. Germline V CDR1 and CDR2: LGHNA, YSLEER. The CDR3 loop spans 13 amino acids.

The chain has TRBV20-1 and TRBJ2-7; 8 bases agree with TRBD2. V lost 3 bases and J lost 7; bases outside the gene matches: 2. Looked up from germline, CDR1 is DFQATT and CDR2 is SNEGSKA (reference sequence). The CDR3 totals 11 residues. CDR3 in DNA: TGCAGTGCTAGGCGGGGGGTTGAGCAGTACTTC. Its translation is CSARRGVEQYF.

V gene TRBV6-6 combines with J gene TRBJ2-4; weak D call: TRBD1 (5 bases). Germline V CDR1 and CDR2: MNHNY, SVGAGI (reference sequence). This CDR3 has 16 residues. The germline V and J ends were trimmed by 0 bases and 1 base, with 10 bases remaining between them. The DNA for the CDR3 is TGTGCCAGCAGTTACTCGATATCAGGGGCCAAAAACATTCAGTACTTC. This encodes CASSYSISGAKNIQYF.

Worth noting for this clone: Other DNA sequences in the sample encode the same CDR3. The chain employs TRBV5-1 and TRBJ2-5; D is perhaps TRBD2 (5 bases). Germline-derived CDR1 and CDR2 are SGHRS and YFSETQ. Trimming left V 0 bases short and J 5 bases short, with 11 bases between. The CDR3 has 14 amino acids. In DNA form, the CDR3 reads TGCGCCAGCAGCTTGGTTCTAGCCGGGGAGACCCAGTACTTC. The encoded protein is CASSLVLAGETQYF.

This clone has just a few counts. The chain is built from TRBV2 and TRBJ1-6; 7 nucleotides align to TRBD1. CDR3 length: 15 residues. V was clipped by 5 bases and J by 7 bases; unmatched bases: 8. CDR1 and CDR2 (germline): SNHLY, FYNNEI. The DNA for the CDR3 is TGTGCCAGCAGTAAAGGACAGGTTGAGAATTCACCCCTCCACTTT. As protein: CASSKGQVENSPLHF.

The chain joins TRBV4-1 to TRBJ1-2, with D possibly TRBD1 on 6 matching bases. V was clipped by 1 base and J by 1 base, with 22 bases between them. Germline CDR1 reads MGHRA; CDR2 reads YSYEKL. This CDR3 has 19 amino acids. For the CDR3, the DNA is TGCGCCAGCAGCCAAGCGACAGGAAGAGGGGGAACTATTAACTATGGCTACACCTTC. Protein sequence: CASSQATGRGGTINYGYTF.

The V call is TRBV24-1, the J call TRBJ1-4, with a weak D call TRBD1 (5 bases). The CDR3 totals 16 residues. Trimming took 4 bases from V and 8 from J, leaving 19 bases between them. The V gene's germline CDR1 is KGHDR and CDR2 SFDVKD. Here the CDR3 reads CATSDRGAGTSEKLFF. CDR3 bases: TGTGCCACCAGTGACCGCGGGGCCGGGACCTCAGAAAAACTGTTTTTT.

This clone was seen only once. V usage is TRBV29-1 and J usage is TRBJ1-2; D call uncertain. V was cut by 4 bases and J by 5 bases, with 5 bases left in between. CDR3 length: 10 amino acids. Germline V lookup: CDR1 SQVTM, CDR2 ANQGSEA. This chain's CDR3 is CSVGGYGYTF. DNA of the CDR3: TGCAGCGTTGGCGGATATGGCTACACCTTC.

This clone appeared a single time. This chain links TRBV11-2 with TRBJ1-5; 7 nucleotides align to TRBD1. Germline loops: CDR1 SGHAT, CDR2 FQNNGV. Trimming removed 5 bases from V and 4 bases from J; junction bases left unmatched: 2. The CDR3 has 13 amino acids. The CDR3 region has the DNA TGTGCCAGCAGCAAGGACAGGAATCAGCCCCAGCATTTT. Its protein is CASSKDRNQPQHF.

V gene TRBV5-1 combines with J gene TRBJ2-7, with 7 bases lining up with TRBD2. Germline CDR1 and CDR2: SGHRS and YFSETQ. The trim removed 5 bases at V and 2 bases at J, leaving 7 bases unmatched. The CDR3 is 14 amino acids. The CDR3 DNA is TGCGCCAGCAGAGATACGGGAGGCCCCTACGAGCAGTACTTC. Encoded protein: CASRDTGGPYEQYF.

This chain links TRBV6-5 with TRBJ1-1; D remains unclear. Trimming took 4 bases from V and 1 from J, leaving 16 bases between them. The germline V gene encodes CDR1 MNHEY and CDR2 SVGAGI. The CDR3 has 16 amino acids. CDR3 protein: CASSFFTMEGNTEAFF. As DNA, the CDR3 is TGTGCCAGCAGTTTCTTCACGATGGAGGGGAACACTGAAGCTTTCTTT.

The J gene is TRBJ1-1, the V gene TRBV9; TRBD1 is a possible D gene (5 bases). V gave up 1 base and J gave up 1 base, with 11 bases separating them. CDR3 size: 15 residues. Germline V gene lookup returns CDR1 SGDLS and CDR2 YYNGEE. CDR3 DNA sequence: TGTGCCAGCAGCGTACTCCCCGACAGGAACACTGAAGCTTTCTTT. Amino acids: CASSVLPDRNTEAFF.

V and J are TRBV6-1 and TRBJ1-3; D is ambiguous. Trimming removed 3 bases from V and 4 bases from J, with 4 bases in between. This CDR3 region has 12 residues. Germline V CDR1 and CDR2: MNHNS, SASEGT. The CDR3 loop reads CASSDRGNTIYF. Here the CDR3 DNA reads TGTGCCAGCAGTGACAGGGGAAACACCATATATTTT.

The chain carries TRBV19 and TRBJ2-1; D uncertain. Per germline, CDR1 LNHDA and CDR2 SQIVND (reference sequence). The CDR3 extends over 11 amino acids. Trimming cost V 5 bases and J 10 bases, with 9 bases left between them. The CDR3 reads CASSRGSEQFF. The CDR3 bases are TGTGCCAGTAGTCGAGGATCCGAGCAGTTCTTC.

The CDR3 coding sequence is TGTGCCAGCAGTTTTAGCGGGCCCTCTTACGAGCAGTACTTC. Its protein is CASSFSGPSYEQYF. This chain links TRBV6-6 with TRBJ2-7; 7 bases agree with TRBD2. After removal of 4 bases from V and 4 bases from J, the junction contained 7 bases not matched to a gene. CDR3 length equals 14 residues. Germline CDR1 is MNHNY and CDR2 is SVGAGI (reference sequence).

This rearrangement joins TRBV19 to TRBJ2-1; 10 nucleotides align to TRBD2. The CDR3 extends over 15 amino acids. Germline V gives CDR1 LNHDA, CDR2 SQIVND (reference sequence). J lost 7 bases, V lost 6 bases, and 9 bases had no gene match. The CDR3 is CASREREGLRNEQFF. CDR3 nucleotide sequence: TGTGCCAGTAGGGAGCGGGAGGGCCTCAGGAATGAGCAGTTCTTC.

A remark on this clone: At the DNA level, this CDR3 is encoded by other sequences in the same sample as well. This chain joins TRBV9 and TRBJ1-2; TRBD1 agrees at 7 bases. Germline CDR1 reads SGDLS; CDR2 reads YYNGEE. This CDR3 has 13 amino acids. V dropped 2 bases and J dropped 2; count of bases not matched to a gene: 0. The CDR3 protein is CASSVDRNYGYTF. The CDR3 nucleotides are TGTGCCAGCAGCGTGGACAGGAACTATGGCTACACCTTC.

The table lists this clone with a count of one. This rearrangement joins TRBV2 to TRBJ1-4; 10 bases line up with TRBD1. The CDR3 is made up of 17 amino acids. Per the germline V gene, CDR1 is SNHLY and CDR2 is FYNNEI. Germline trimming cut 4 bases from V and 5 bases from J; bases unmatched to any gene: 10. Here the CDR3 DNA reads TGTGCCAGCAGTGGTCAAGGGACAGGGGACAACAATGAAAAACTGTTTTTT. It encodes CASSGQGTGDNNEKLFF.

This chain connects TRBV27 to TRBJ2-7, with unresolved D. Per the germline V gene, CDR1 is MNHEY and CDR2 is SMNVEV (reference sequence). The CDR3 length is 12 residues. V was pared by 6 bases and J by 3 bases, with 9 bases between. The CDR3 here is CASRAPNYEQYF. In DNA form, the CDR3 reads TGTGCCAGCAGGGCACCGAACTACGAGCAGTACTTC.

Here the CDR3 reads CAISESIGREKGNYGYTF. The CDR3 DNA reads TGTGCCATCAGTGAGTCGATAGGCAGGGAAAAGGGGAACTATGGCTACACCTTC. V gene TRBV10-3 combines with J gene TRBJ1-2; D perhaps matches TRBD1 (5 bases). V gave up 0 bases and J gave up 2 bases, with 19 bases separating them. The CDR3 is 18 residues long. Germline CDR1 and CDR2: ENHRY and SYGVKD.